Sequencing of this T cell receptor (beta chain) was carried out in a study of T cell changes during pregnancy in multiple sclerosis. The germline CDR1 and CDR2 sequences are SGDLS and YYNGEE. The ends were cut back, 0 bases at V and 9 bases at J, with 9 bases in the middle. CDR3 size: 12 residues. The assay was immunoSEQ multiplex PCR, and TCRdb's table has in-frame clones only and misses some. Of tens of thousands of clones in the sample, 91% were seen once. This receptor was identified in a female donor in good health, enrolled as a control in a pregnancy study. The specimen comprised peripheral blood, sampled after pregnancy. The genes are TRBV9 and TRBJ1-1, with a possible D match to TRBD1 (5 bases). The CDR3 region is CASSVEGKKAFF. DNA of the CDR3: TGTGCCAGCAGCGTAGAGGGGAAAAAAGCTTTCTTT.